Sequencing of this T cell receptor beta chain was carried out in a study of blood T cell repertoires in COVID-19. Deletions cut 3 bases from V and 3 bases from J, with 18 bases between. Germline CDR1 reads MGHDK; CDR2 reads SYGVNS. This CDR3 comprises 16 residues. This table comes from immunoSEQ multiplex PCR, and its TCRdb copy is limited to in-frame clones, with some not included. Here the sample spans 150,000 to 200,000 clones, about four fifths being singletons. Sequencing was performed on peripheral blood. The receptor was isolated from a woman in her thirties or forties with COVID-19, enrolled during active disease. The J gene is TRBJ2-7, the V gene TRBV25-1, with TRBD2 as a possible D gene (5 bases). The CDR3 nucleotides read TGTGCCAGCAGTGAGGATTGGGCCCCCGGGATCTACGAGCAGTACTTC. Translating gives CASSEDWAPGIYEQYF.